One sample yielded the 27 T cell receptor beta chains listed below, sequenced in a study of cytomegalovirus exposure and HLA in healthy donors. Amplification used 60 Vbeta primers and 13 Jbeta primers. Some clones are missing from TCRdb's copy, which holds only in-frame ones; the method was immunoSEQ multiplex PCR. There are 150,000 or so clones in the sample; roughly three quarters occur only once, and 13% to 15% lies in the top ten. Sequenced material: PBMCs. The receptors were sampled from a middle-aged woman in good health and CMV-seronegative.

The chain joins TRBV7-8 to TRBJ2-2, with 10 bases lining up with TRBD2. Germline V gene sequence: CDR1 SGHVS, CDR2 FQNEAQ. V dropped 9 bases and J dropped 8; count of bases not matched to a gene: 6. The CDR3 spans 13 residues. CDR3: CASSSGSQGELFF. In DNA, the CDR3 is TGTGCCAGTTCTAGCGGGAGTCAGGGGGAGCTGTTTTTT.

This rearrangement joins TRBV19 to TRBJ2-4, with 12 positions matching TRBD2. Germline CDR1 and CDR2: LNHDA and SQIVND (reference sequence). The junction had 12 bases not matched to a gene; V was cut back by 6 bases and J by 3 bases. This CDR3 spans 18 amino acids. The CDR3 bases are TGTGCCAGTAGCACGACTAGCGGGAGAAGTTTTGGCAAAAACATTCAGTACTTC. Protein sequence: CASSTTSGRSFGKNIQYF.

This clone was counted a few times. The chain carries TRBV30 and TRBJ1-6; D is unresolved. Trimming took off 5 bases at V and 7 bases at J, with 15 bases between the two ends. Germline assignment: CDR1 GTSNPN and CDR2 SVGIG (reference sequence). The CDR3 length is 14 residues. CDR3 loop: CAWEVGSLNSPLHF. DNA for the CDR3: TGTGCCTGGGAGGTCGGCAGCCTAAATTCACCCCTCCACTTT.

The V and J genes are TRBV6-5 and TRBJ2-3; tentatively, D is TRBD2 (6 bases). The germline V and J ends were trimmed by 2 bases and 4 bases, with 13 bases remaining between them. Germline V gene lookup returns CDR1 MNHEY and CDR2 SVGAGI. The CDR3 consists of 15 residues. The CDR3 loop is CASSYAGRRADTQYF. CDR3 sequence (DNA): TGTGCCAGCAGTTACGCCGGACGGAGGGCAGATACGCAGTATTTT.

Note on this clone: Other nucleotide sequences from this sample produce the same CDR3. The chain links TRBV5-1 to TRBJ2-2; 7 nucleotides align to TRBD1. V shed 7 bases and J 7 bases; nucleotides not matched to a gene: 10. The CDR3 is 14 residues long. The germline V gene encodes CDR1 SGHRS and CDR2 YFSETQ. The DNA for the CDR3 is TGCGCCAGCGAAGAAGGAACAGGGGTCGGGGAGCTGTTTTTT. Residues: CASEEGTGVGELFF.

This chain uses TRBV18 with TRBJ2-3; TRBD1 matches 8 bases. Losses at the gene ends were 3 bases for V and 2 bases for J; bases not matched to a gene: 4. Germline V gene lookup returns CDR1 KGHSH and CDR2 LQKENI. CDR3 length equals 15 residues. DNA for the CDR3: TGTGCCAGCTCACCCGGACAGGGTATCACAGATACGCAGTATTTT. Amino acid sequence: CASSPGQGITDTQYF. Using reference TRBV18 and TRBJ2-3 for the parts outside the CDR3, the full variable domain is NAGVMQNPRHLVRRRGQEARLRCSPMKGHSHVYWYRQLPEEGLKFMVYLQKENIIDESGMPKERFSAEFPKEGPSILRIQQVVRGDSAAYFCASSPGQGITDTQYFGPGTRLTVL.

The CDR3 DNA is TGTGCCAGCAGTTTAGCGGGAGGGCCTGGCGAGCAGTACTTC. Translated: CASSLAGGPGEQYF. V and J are TRBV28 and TRBJ2-7, with 9 bases fitting TRBD2. V was clipped by 2 bases and J by 6 bases; unmatched bases: 5. This CDR3 contains 14 residues. The V gene's germline CDR1 is MDHEN and CDR2 SYDVKM. The full variable domain, rest sourced from reference TRBV28 and TRBJ2-7, is DVKVTQSSRYLVKRTGEKVFLECVQDMDHENMFWYRQDPGLGLRLIYFSYDVKMKEKGDIPEGYSVSREKKERFSLILESASTNQTSMYLCASSLAGGPGEQYFGPGTRLTVT.

As for this clone: Other DNA variants within this sample encode the same CDR3. The chain uses TRBV28 and TRBJ2-3; D gene unclear. Germline-derived CDR1 and CDR2 are MDHEN and SYDVKM. The CDR3 has 16 amino acids. The germline V and J ends were trimmed by 8 bases and 0 bases, with 18 bases remaining between them. CDR3: CASDRSAETSTDTQYF. As DNA, the CDR3 is TGTGCCAGCGACCGGAGCGCCGAAACTAGCACAGATACGCAGTATTTT.

The CDR3 reads CASSIVGKAGEQFF. The CDR3 DNA reads as TGTGCCAGTAGTATCGTCGGGAAGGCAGGTGAGCAGTTCTTC. The chain links TRBV19 to TRBJ2-1, with D possibly being TRBD2 (5 bases). Trimming took 3 bases from V and 9 from J, leaving 15 bases between them. Germline V gives CDR1 LNHDA, CDR2 SQIVND (reference sequence). There are 14 residues in the CDR3.

The DNA for the CDR3 is TGCGCCAGCAGTGGTCGGGATGCAACTAATGAAAAACTGTTTTTT. It yields the protein CASSGRDATNEKLFF. The chain links TRBV10-1 to TRBJ1-4; D call uncertain. This CDR3 has 15 residues. Germline loops: CDR1 WNHNN, CDR2 SYGVQD (reference sequence). V was clipped by 4 bases and J by 0 bases, with 9 bases between them.

V and J are TRBV14 and TRBJ1-1; D is uncertain. From germline, CDR1 is SGHDN and CDR2 FVKESK. Trimming pared 4 bases from V and 1 base from J, leaving 7 bases between. This CDR3 comprises 13 residues. For the CDR3, the DNA is TGTGCCAGCAGCCCCCGGGGGAACACTGAAGCTTTCTTT. This encodes CASSPRGNTEAFF.

V is TRBV27 and J is TRBJ1-2; perhaps TRBD1 as D (6 bases). The CDR3 contains 14 residues. Trimming took off 6 bases at V and 2 bases at J, with 13 bases between the two ends. Germline CDR1 reads MNHEY; CDR2 reads SMNVEV (reference sequence). The CDR3, as DNA: TGTGCCAGCAGCTACGGACAGAGGAACTATGGCTACACCTTC. Its translation: CASSYGQRNYGYTF.

The chain employs TRBV5-4 and TRBJ1-2; weak D call: TRBD1 (5 bases). The V end was cut by 4 bases, the J end by 5 bases, with 21 bases between. The CDR3 contains 16 residues. Germline CDR1 is SGHNT and CDR2 is YYREEE (reference sequence). CDR3 protein: CASSQAGQGAGYGYTF. CDR3 DNA: TGTGCCAGCAGCCAAGCTGGGCAGGGAGCGGGGTATGGCTACACCTTC.

The J gene is TRBJ1-2, the V gene TRBV28; 9 bases fit TRBD1. Germline CDR1 and CDR2: MDHEN and SYDVKM. The CDR3 consists of 13 residues. The CDR3 nucleotides read TGTGCGGCGGGACAGGGATCCTTCTATGGCTACACCTTC. This codes for CAAGQGSFYGYTF.

J is TRBJ2-7 and V is TRBV13; 7 bases align to TRBD1. The junction had 11 bases not matched to a gene; V was cut back by 2 bases and J by 7 bases. CDR1 is PRHDT, CDR2 FYEKMQ, per germline (reference sequence). The CDR3 is 15 residues long. The DNA of the CDR3 is TGTGCCAGCAGCTTATCCTATGAGGGGGCGAATGAGCAGTACTTC. Translation: CASSLSYEGANEQYF.

The chain carries TRBV5-1 and TRBJ1-2, with D hard to call. The CDR3 totals 15 residues. V lost 0 bases to trimming and J lost 0 bases, with 9 bases between them. Per the germline V gene, CDR1 is SGHRS and CDR2 is YFSETQ. CDR3: CASSLVEGPNYGYTF. The CDR3 bases are TGCGCCAGCAGCTTGGTTGAGGGCCCTAACTATGGCTACACCTTC.

The J gene is TRBJ2-3, the V gene TRBV2, with 11 positions matching TRBD2. CDR1 is SNHLY and CDR2 is FYNNEI in the germline V gene. The CDR3 is made up of 14 amino acids. The CDR3 DNA reads as TGTGCTCAAACGGGACTAGCGGCGGGGGATACGCAGTATTTT. Protein sequence: CAQTGLAAGDTQYF.

This clone was detected only a few times. V is TRBV7-2 and J is TRBJ2-7, with D unresolved. This CDR3 has 13 residues. Germline V gives CDR1 SGHTA, CDR2 FQGNSA. Trimming cost V 4 bases and J 1 base, with 8 bases left between them. The CDR3 is CASSSLQSYEQYF. The CDR3 nucleotides are TGTGCCAGCAGCTCCCTCCAGTCCTACGAGCAGTACTTC.

This clone was counted a few times. The V call is TRBV28, the J call TRBJ2-7; TRBD2 matches 8 bases. J lost 4 bases, V lost 8 bases, and 13 bases had no gene match. This CDR3 spans 15 amino acids. Per the germline V gene, CDR1 is MDHEN and CDR2 is SYDVKM. In DNA, the CDR3 is TGTGCCAGCGGAGGAGTAGCGGGGAAGATTTACGAGCAGTACTTC. It is translated as CASGGVAGKIYEQYF. The entire variable domain, with the rest obtained from reference TRBV28 and TRBJ2-7, is as follows: DVKVTQSSRYLVKRTGEKVFLECVQDMDHENMFWYRQDPGLGLRLIYFSYDVKMKEKGDIPEGYSVSREKKERFSLILESASTNQTSMYLCASGGVAGKIYEQYFGPGTRLTVT.

The rearrangement uses TRBV18 and TRBJ2-2; D might be TRBD1 (6 bases). V lost 6 bases, J lost 6 bases, and 14 bases lay in between. The CDR3 length is 14 residues. Germline V gene lookup returns CDR1 KGHSH and CDR2 LQKENI. The CDR3 DNA sequence: TGTGCCAGCTCTCTTCAGGGGTGGGCCGGGGAGCTGTTTTTT. Protein: CASSLQGWAGELFF. The complete variable domain, with remaining parts taken from reference TRBV18 and TRBJ2-2, reads NAGVMQNPRHLVRRRGQEARLRCSPMKGHSHVYWYRQLPEEGLKFMVYLQKENIIDESGMPKERFSAEFPKEGPSILRIQQVVRGDSAAYFCASSLQGWAGELFFGEGSRLTVL.

This sequence joins TRBV2 and TRBJ1-5, with D perhaps TRBD1 (6 bases). Germline-derived CDR1 and CDR2 are SNHLY and FYNNEI. CDR3 size: 15 residues. The V end lost 5 bases, the J end lost 0 bases, and 11 bases lay between the germline ends. The CDR3, as DNA: TGTGCCAGCAGTCGGGACACCTATAGCAATCAGCCCCAGCATTTT. Translating gives CASSRDTYSNQPQHF.

V usage is TRBV4-3 and J usage is TRBJ2-3, with TRBD2 as a possible D gene (5 bases). The germline CDR1 and CDR2 sequences are LGHNA and YSLEER. The V gene lost 8 bases and the J gene lost 0 bases, with 18 bases spanning the gap. The CDR3 loop spans 16 amino acids. The CDR3, as DNA: TGCGCCAGCTCTCCCCTTGGCGGGTCTAGCACAGATACGCAGTATTTT. This encodes CASSPLGGSSTDTQYF.

CDR3 loop: CASSRSGGTDTQYF. Written as DNA, the CDR3 is TGTGCCAGCAGCCGTAGCGGGGGCACAGATACGCAGTATTTT. V usage is TRBV6-4 and J usage is TRBJ2-3, with TRBD2 matching over 8 bases. Trimming at V came to 6 bases and at J to 1 base, leaving 3 bases not matched to a gene. The CDR3 extends over 14 amino acids. Germline V gives CDR1 MRHNA, CDR2 SNTAGT.

This clone was seen just once. For the CDR3, the DNA is TGTGCCAGCCTATCACTTGGGGGGACAGCTTATTCCTCCTACGAGCAGTACTTC. Protein: CASLSLGGTAYSSYEQYF. The rearrangement links TRBV28 to TRBJ2-7; perhaps TRBD1 as D (7 bases). Trimming stripped 8 bases from V and 0 bases from J, with 26 bases between. The germline CDR1 and CDR2 sequences are MDHEN and SYDVKM. The CDR3 consists of 18 residues.

The chain joins TRBV2 to TRBJ2-1; TRBD2 matches at 14 bases. Per the germline V gene, CDR1 is SNHLY and CDR2 is FYNNEI. J lost 4 bases, V lost 0 bases, and 5 bases had no gene match. This CDR3 has 18 residues. The CDR3 protein is CASSEATGLAGEYNEQFF. CDR3 in DNA: TGTGCCAGCAGTGAAGCCACGGGACTAGCGGGGGAATACAATGAGCAGTTCTTC.

The rearrangement links TRBV5-1 to TRBJ2-3, with 7 bases matching TRBD2. Trimming removed 6 bases from V and 2 bases from J; junction bases left unmatched: 6. The CDR3 sequence is 14 residues long. Germline CDR1 reads SGHRS; CDR2 reads YFSETQ. CDR3 amino acids: CASKGDYNTDTQYF. CDR3 DNA: TGCGCCAGCAAAGGGGACTATAACACAGATACGCAGTATTTT. The full variable domain, its missing parts supplied by reference TRBV5-1 and TRBJ2-3, is KAGVTQTPRYLIKTRGQQVTLSCSPISGHRSVSWYQQTPGQGLQFLFEYFSETQRNKGNFPGRFSGRQFSNSRSEMNVSTLELGDSALYLCASKGDYNTDTQYFGPGTRLTVL.

The sample holds one count of this clone. The rearrangement joins TRBV6-1 to TRBJ1-5; 7 bases are a match to TRBD1. Per germline, CDR1 MNHNS and CDR2 SASEGT. Trimming removed 6 bases from V and 5 bases from J; junction bases left unmatched: 7. The CDR3 is 14 amino acids. CDR3 nucleotides: TGTGCCAGCAGGGTGGTCAGGGGGTATCAGCCCCAGCATTTT. Amino acids: CASRVVRGYQPQHF.